This TCR beta chain was observed in a study of breast tumors, draining lymph nodes, adjacent tissues. General study findings and limits: Data fit most tumor T cells coming from lymph node, expanding in tumor. Luminal-like breast cancer showed significantly greater tumor-nontumor repertoire similarity than basal-like breast cancer did.

From the multiplex PCR reads, TCRdb called clonotypes with MiXCR, one entry per CDR3 protein. The data show under 300,000 distinct CDR3 sequences, around 35% seen once. CDR1 is LNHDA, CDR2 SQIVND, per germline (reference sequence). This CDR3 is 13 amino acids long. Trimming removed 6 bases at V and 3 bases at J, with 11 bases between. Samples came from axillary lymph nodes draining the breast cancer. To note about this clonotype: What it binds is not known.

Input material: axillary lymph node tissue. This TCR was sampled from a female donor with breast cancer. Some clones in this sample may be carry-over from other donors' samples. The V call is TRBV19, the J call TRBJ2-5; D is undetermined. The CDR3 here is CASRRSTEETQYF. CDR3 in DNA: TGTGCCAGTAGGCGCTCCACCGAAGAGACCCAGTACTTC.